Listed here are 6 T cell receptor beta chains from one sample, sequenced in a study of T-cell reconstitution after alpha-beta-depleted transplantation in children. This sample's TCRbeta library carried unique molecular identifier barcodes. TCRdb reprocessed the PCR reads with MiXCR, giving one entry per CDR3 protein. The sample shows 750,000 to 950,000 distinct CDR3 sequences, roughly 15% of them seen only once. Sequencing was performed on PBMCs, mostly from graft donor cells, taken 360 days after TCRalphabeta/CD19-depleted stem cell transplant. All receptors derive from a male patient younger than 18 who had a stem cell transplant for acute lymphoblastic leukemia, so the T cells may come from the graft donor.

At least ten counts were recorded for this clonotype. The CDR3 is CASSRYRNYEQYF. Written as DNA, the CDR3 is TGTGCCAGCAGTCGGTACAGGAATTACGAGCAGTACTTC. The chain recombines TRBV27 with TRBJ2-7; a possible D gene is TRBD1 (5 bases). The CDR3 consists of 13 residues. CDR1 is MNHEY and CDR2 is SMNVEV in the germline V gene (reference sequence). Trimming took off 5 bases at V and 4 bases at J, with 12 bases between the two ends.

The DNA of the CDR3 is TGTGCCAGCAGTGAGTCACAGCCTAATCAGCCCCAGCATTTT. Translated, it gives CASSESQPNQPQHF. The chain joins TRBV6-1 to TRBJ1-5, with no clear D. The V gene lost 3 bases and the J gene lost 4 bases, with 10 bases spanning the gap. Germline CDR1 reads MNHNS; CDR2 reads SASEGT. The length of the CDR3 is 14 residues.

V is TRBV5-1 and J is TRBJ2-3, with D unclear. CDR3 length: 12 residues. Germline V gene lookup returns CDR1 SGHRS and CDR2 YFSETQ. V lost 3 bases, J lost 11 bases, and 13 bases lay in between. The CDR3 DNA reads TGCGCCAGCAGCTCGGGTTCAAAAATGCAGTATTTT. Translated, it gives CASSSGSKMQYF.

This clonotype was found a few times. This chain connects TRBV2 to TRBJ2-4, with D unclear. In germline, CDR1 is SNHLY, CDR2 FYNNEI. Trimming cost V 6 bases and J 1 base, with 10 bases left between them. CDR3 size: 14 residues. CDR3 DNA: TGTGCCAGCAGGGAGACAACGGCCAAAAACATTCAGTACTTC. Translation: CASRETTAKNIQYF.

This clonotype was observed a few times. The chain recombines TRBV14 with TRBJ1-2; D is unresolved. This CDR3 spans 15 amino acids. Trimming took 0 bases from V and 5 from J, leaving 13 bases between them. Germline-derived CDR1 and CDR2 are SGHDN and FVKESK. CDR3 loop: CASSQENHRRYGYTF. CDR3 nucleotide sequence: TGTGCCAGCAGCCAAGAAAATCACAGACGATATGGCTACACCTTC.

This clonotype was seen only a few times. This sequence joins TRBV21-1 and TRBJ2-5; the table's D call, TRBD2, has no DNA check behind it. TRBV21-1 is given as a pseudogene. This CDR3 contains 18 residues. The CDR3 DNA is TGTGCCAGCAGCAAATCCCGCAGGGCGGGAGGGCCTATGAAGACCCAGTACTTC. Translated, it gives CASSKSRRAGGPMKTQYF.